The 14 T cell receptor beta chains below all came from one sample that was sequenced in a study of blood T cell repertoires in COVID-19. Produced via immunoSEQ multiplex PCR; TCRdb's table is partial and in-frame only. This sample has hundreds of thousands of clones; around 84% occur once, and the top ten carry 3.5% to 4.5%. The sequenced sample was PBMCs or T cells enriched from blood (not recorded which). The receptors stem from a man in his thirties or forties who had recovered from COVID-19.

The V gene is TRBV9, the J gene TRBJ1-1, with D unclear. The CDR3 has 13 amino acids. Germline assignment: CDR1 SGDLS and CDR2 YYNGEE. Deletions cut 3 bases from V and 5 bases from J, with 11 bases between. CDR3: CASSGELGTEAFF. The CDR3 DNA reads as TGTGCCAGCAGCGGGGAACTAGGGACTGAAGCTTTCTTT.

The CDR3 region has the DNA TGCAGCGTTAGTATCTCGGGGAAGTCAACTAATGAAAAACTGTTTTTT. Its translation is CSVSISGKSTNEKLFF. The chain carries TRBV29-1 and TRBJ1-4; D unclear. V was shortened by 5 bases and J by 0 bases, with 16 bases between the two germline ends. There are 16 residues in the CDR3. The germline CDR1 and CDR2 sequences are SQVTM and ANQGSEA.

The chain has TRBV7-2 and TRBJ2-2, with 7 bases lining up with TRBD2. Germline V lookup: CDR1 SGHTA, CDR2 FQGNSA. Germline trimming cut 2 bases from V and 5 bases from J; bases unmatched to any gene: 5. The CDR3 extends over 15 amino acids. The CDR3 loop is CASSLYSGATGELFF. The CDR3 DNA sequence: TGTGCCAGCAGCTTATACAGCGGGGCAACCGGGGAGCTGTTTTTT.

V gene TRBV5-4 combines with J gene TRBJ2-7; 8 nucleotides align to TRBD2. The CDR3 consists of 15 residues. The ends lost 0 bases at V and 5 bases at J; junction bases unmatched: 7. The V gene's germline CDR1 is SGHNT and CDR2 YYREEE (reference sequence). The CDR3 DNA reads TGTGCCAGCAGCTTGGACCGGGGGCGGGAGGACGAGCAGTACTTC. The encoded protein is CASSLDRGREDEQYF.

The chain joins TRBV12-3 or TRBV12-4 to TRBJ2-7, with D possibly matching TRBD2 (5 bases). The CDR3 is 12 residues long. Trimming removed 5 bases from V and 9 bases from J, with 14 bases in between. DNA for the CDR3: TGTGCCAGCAGTCACGGGATAGACCGGCAGTACTTC. Translating it yields CASSHGIDRQYF.

V is TRBV5-1 and J is TRBJ2-2, with D maybe TRBD1 (5 bases). CDR3 length: 15 residues. The V and J ends lost 3 bases and 4 bases respectively, with 13 bases between them. Germline lookup yields CDR1 SGHRS and CDR2 YFSETQ. Written as DNA, the CDR3 is TGCGCCAGCAGCTCCCAGGGATTGGGCACCGGGGAGCTGTTTTTT. Its translation is CASSSQGLGTGELFF.

V is TRBV30 and J is TRBJ1-2; TRBD1 aligns across 8 bases. V lost 2 bases, J lost 5 bases, and 10 bases stayed unmatched. This CDR3 has 15 residues. Germline values: CDR1 GTSNPN, CDR2 SVGIG (reference sequence). The CDR3 nucleotides are TGTGCCTGGAGTCCCGGACAGGGTATTCTTTATGGCTACACCTTC. It encodes CAWSPGQGILYGYTF.

CDR3: CASSPPLAGGLYEQYF. In DNA, the CDR3 is TGTGCCAGCTCACCACCACTAGCGGGAGGCCTCTACGAGCAGTACTTC. The J gene is TRBJ2-7, the V gene TRBV18; 12 bases agree with TRBD2. The J segment lost 3 bases and the V segment lost 0 bases, leaving 3 bases of the junction unmatched. The CDR3 totals 16 residues. Germline CDR1 reads KGHSH; CDR2 reads LQKENI.

This clone was seen a single time. A junction boundary mismatches the germline segment, possibly from a read error. V is TRBV7-7 and J is TRBJ2-1; the match to TRBD2 covers 9 bases. This CDR3 contains 15 residues. Germline-derived CDR1 and CDR2 are SSHAT and FNYEAQ (reference sequence). The CDR3 sequence: CASSLGTSGYNEQFF. The DNA of the CDR3 is TGTGCTAGCAGCTTAGGAACTAGCGGGTACAATGAGCAGTTCTTC.

V and J are TRBV27 and TRBJ2-7; the D gene is possibly TRBD2 (5 bases). CDR1 and CDR2 from the germline V gene are MNHEY and SMNVEV (reference sequence). The length of the CDR3 is 13 residues. The ends were cut back, 2 bases at V and 4 bases at J, with 9 bases in the middle. The CDR3 DNA sequence: TGTGCCAGCAGTTTAGGGCGGAGGTACGAGCAGTACTTC. Its translation: CASSLGRRYEQYF.

The chain carries TRBV6-2 or TRBV6-3 and TRBJ2-5, with TRBD2 matching over 12 bases. V trimming: 6 bases; J trimming: 5 bases; junction bases outside the gene matches: 10. From germline, CDR1 is MNHEY and CDR2 SVGEGT. The CDR3 runs 16 residues. CDR3 DNA sequence: TGTGCCAGCAGCACTCCAAGACTAGCGGGAGCCGAGACCCAGTACTTC. Its protein product is CASSTPRLAGAETQYF.

The chain recombines TRBV7-9 with TRBJ2-7; weak D call: TRBD2 (5 bases). Trimming removed 0 bases at V and 3 bases at J, with 12 bases between. The CDR3 is made up of 15 amino acids. CDR1 and CDR2 (germline): SEHNR, FQNEAQ (reference sequence). CDR3 nucleotides: TGTGCCAGCAGCTTAGCATGGACTGGAGACTACGAGCAGTACTTC. It yields the protein CASSLAWTGDYEQYF.

This chain uses TRBV12-5 with TRBJ1-1, with D hard to call. This CDR3 spans 14 amino acids. The germline V gene has CDR1 LGHNT and CDR2 FRNRAP. Trimming removed 3 bases at V and 2 bases at J, with 10 bases between. The CDR3 loop is CASGLSVPNTEAFF. CDR3 bases: TGTGCTAGTGGTTTATCGGTCCCAAACACTGAAGCTTTCTTT.

The chain couples TRBV3-1 (or the pseudogene TRBV3-2) to TRBJ2-2; D gene ambiguous. V dropped 2 bases and J dropped 6 bases, with 13 bases sitting between them. Germline CDR1 is LGHDT and CDR2 is YNNKEL (reference sequence). This CDR3 spans 15 amino acids. CDR3 sequence: CASSQPTESSGELFF. For the CDR3, the DNA is TGTGCCAGCAGCCAACCGACGGAGTCCTCCGGGGAGCTGTTTTTT.